Listed here are 9 T cell receptor beta chains from one sample, sequenced in a study of blood T cell repertoires in COVID-19. Sequenced by immunoSEQ multiplex PCR; TCRdb stores in-frame clones only, minus some. The table has about 130,000 clones, 84% seen once; the top ten hold approximately 1.5%. Sequences were obtained from peripheral blood. The receptors were gathered from a man in his sixties with acute or convalescent COVID-19.

The chain combines TRBV28 with TRBJ2-1; D is perhaps TRBD2 (6 bases). This CDR3 spans 14 amino acids. The V end lost 3 bases, the J end lost 0 bases, and 6 bases lay between the germline ends. Germline CDR1 MDHEN, CDR2 SYDVKM. The CDR3 sequence is CASSFGGSYNEQFF. CDR3 nucleotides: TGTGCCAGCAGTTTCGGGGGCTCCTACAATGAGCAGTTCTTC.

The chain carries TRBV11-2 and TRBJ1-3; 8 bases line up with TRBD1. The junction had 4 bases not matched to a gene; V was cut back by 0 bases and J by 0 bases. CDR1 is SGHAT, CDR2 FQNNGV, per germline. This CDR3 is built from 17 residues. The CDR3 loop is CASSLDRDRLSGNTIYF. The DNA for the CDR3 is TGTGCCAGCAGCTTAGATCGGGACAGGCTCTCTGGAAACACCATATATTTT.

A note on this clone: At one end the junction does not follow the germline gene, possibly because of a read error. This chain links TRBV11-3 with TRBJ2-2; D uncertain. The germline V gene has CDR1 SGHNT and CDR2 YENEEA. The length of the CDR3 is 13 residues. The CDR3 nucleotides read TGTGCCAGCAGCCCAACGAACACCCGGGAGCTGTTTTTT. Translating gives CASSPTNTRELFF.

The chain combines TRBV9 with TRBJ2-1; 7 bases are a match to TRBD2. This CDR3 is 14 amino acids long. The V segment lost 0 bases and the J segment 8 bases; nucleotides outside the gene matches: 5. Germline values: CDR1 SGDLS, CDR2 YYNGEE. The DNA for the CDR3 is TGTGCCAGCAGCGTAGGAACTAGCGTCTATGAGCAGTTCTTC. Translation gives CASSVGTSVYEQFF.

The V gene is TRBV29-1, the J gene TRBJ1-1; tentatively, D is TRBD1 (6 bases). The CDR3 is 13 amino acids. The germline gives CDR1 SQVTM, CDR2 ANQGSEA. V lost 7 bases and J lost 0, with 12 bases in between. CDR3 region: CSATGHLNTEAFF. The CDR3 region has the DNA TGCAGCGCTACGGGACACCTGAACACTGAAGCTTTCTTT.

V usage is TRBV7-3 and J usage is TRBJ2-1; 7 bases match TRBD2. The V and J ends lost 5 bases and 5 bases, in that order; junction bases with no gene match: 9. The CDR3 covers 15 residues. Germline V CDR1 and CDR2: SGHTA, FQGTGA. CDR3 DNA: TGTGCCAGCAGCCTACCGGGACTAAATCACAATGAGCAGTTCTTC. Translating gives CASSLPGLNHNEQFF.

V usage is TRBV10-3 and J usage is TRBJ1-2; 9 bases fit TRBD1. The V gene end was trimmed by 11 bases and the J gene end by 6 bases; junction bases not matched to a gene: 7. CDR1 is ENHRY, CDR2 SYGVKD, per germline. The CDR3 sequence is 12 residues long. The CDR3 loop reads CAARTGDDGYTF. The CDR3 DNA reads as TGTGCCGCGCGGACAGGGGACGATGGCTACACCTTC.

The chain is built from TRBV9 and TRBJ2-2; maybe TRBD2 (6 bases). V was trimmed by 0 bases and J by 6 bases, leaving 9 bases between them. The CDR3 is 14 residues long. Germline V gene lookup returns CDR1 SGDLS and CDR2 YYNGEE. The CDR3 DNA follows: TGTGCCAGCAGCGTAGGCGGGAATCCCGGGGAGCTGTTTTTT. Translation: CASSVGGNPGELFF.

The rearrangement joins TRBV9 to TRBJ2-2, with D possibly TRBD1 on 5 matching bases. Per the germline V gene, CDR1 is SGDLS and CDR2 is YYNGEE. Trimming removed 0 bases from V and 8 bases from J, with 5 bases in between. The CDR3 runs to 12 residues. Here the CDR3 reads CASSVDRGELFF. CDR3 coding DNA: TGTGCCAGCAGCGTAGACAGGGGGGAGCTGTTTTTT. Full variable domain (missing parts from reference TRBV9 and TRBJ2-2): DSGVTQTPKHLITATGQRVTLRCSPRSGDLSVYWYQQSLDQGLQFLIQYYNGEERAKGNILERFSAQQFPDLHSELNLSSLELGDSALYFCASSVDRGELFFGEGSRLTVL.